The present entry profiles one T cell receptor (beta chain) with its context. Its antigen is not identified. With V trimmed by 0 bases and J by 4 bases, 1 base remained unmatched. In germline, CDR1 is SGHRS, CDR2 YFSETQ. The length of the CDR3 is 15 residues. Here immunoSEQ multiplex PCR was the method, and the copy in TCRdb shows in-frame clones only, minus some. The table records 90,000 to 140,000 clones, more than 70% of them present only once. The sample is drawn from a study of PD-1 blockade in classical Hodgkin lymphoma. Study-wide points: Whereas CD4+ TCR diversity had risen significantly by C4D1, CD8+ TCR diversity had not.

Regarding time point: cycle 4 day 1 (C4D1), after less than 7 weeks of nivolumab. Brentuximab vedotin exposure varied among the patients, all of whom had relapsed after autologous stem cell transplantation. The genes are TRBV5-1 and TRBJ2-1; 10 nucleotides match TRBD2. The receptor's source is a human donor with classical Hodgkin lymphoma. The sequencing here drew on peripheral blood mononuclear cells (PBMCs), taken before the fourth cycle of nivolumab. CDR3 nucleotide sequence: TGCGCCAGCAGCTTGGAACTAGCGGGATACAATGAGCAGTTCTTC. Protein product: CASSLELAGYNEQFF.